This TCR beta chain was identified in a study of CD8 T cells in Susac syndrome (dated by TCRdb to between 2018 and 2020). Regarding the research as a whole: Among the sequenced Susac syndrome patients, about 6 had clinically active disease and roughly eight were in clinical remission. At blood withdrawal, Susac syndrome patients were therapy-naive, treated with corticosteroids (with IVIg additionally given to some), or treated with IVIg alone. Repertoire sequencing was used to test whether CD8+ T cell activation and differentiation in Susac syndrome was antigen driven.

Peripheral blood CD8+ and CD4+ T cells from healthy donors, Susac syndrome patients and multiple sclerosis patients were profiled using high-throughput TCR beta sequencing. The Susac syndrome patients fulfilled recently defined diagnostic criteria for either definite or probable disease. CD8+ TEMRA cells were enriched by FACS, while bulk CD8+ and CD4+ T cells were purified by magnetic negative isolation. Blood was collected in EDTA tubes and processed within 24 hours, with PBMCs isolated through density gradient centrifugation. PBMCs intended for TCR sequencing were cryopreserved in liquid nitrogen and thawed later in a water bath at 37 degrees C. Purity of sorted or isolated CD4+, CD8+ and CD8+ TEMRA cells was at least 90%. Comment on this clonotype: There is no known antigen for this receptor. Nothing much larger sits one base from this clone, and base qualities are not available.

Broad study findings and their caveats: In the CD4+ T cell repertoire of Susac syndrome patients, clonal expansion was not detected. The study acknowledged that relatively few individuals were included in the TCR sequencing and HLA analysis.

RNA was extracted using the RNeasy kit, and about 0.45 to 1 microgram was reverse transcribed with random hexamers. The immunoSEQ multiplex PCR assay, which covers 54 Vbeta and 13 Jbeta segments, was used to amplify TCR beta CDR3 regions. Bias from PCR amplification was corrected by using a synthetic template baseline for primer optimization and for computational correction. As for how the authors treated the data: Reads were assigned to V, D and J genes according to IMGT and analyzed in immunoSEQ Analyzer, with only productive sequences retained. Clonality was calculated as one minus the Shannon entropy normalized by log2 of the number of productive unique sequences. For each patient and control, public and private clones were evaluated within the 100 most prevalent clones. Clones were defined as Susac-specific when absent from the healthy and MS cohorts, from about 970 published viral clones and from other ImmuneACCESS disease sequences. Using fastp at Q25 and MiXCR, TCRdb reprocessed the public reads and kept productive beta chains. Rows are combined by CDR3 protein, so each entry shows the most common genes and DNA. Clone size and V and J calls follow TCRdb, not the original study. Present in this sample are 80,000 or so distinct CDR3 sequences, 85% to 95% of which were seen just once. More than 0.5% of the sample belongs to the ten largest clones.

The origin of this receptor is a human donor with Susac syndrome. Sequenced material: CD4+ T cells from PBMCs.

The bases read TGTGCCAGCACCCCCGTTTCGGGAGCTTTCAATCAGCCCCAGCATTTT. It encodes CASTPVSGAFNQPQHF. Recombination linked TRBV27 to TRBJ1-5; the D gene remains uncertain. From cysteine to phenylalanine, the CDR3 is 16 amino acids long. Kept here is only the CDR3 DNA, which spans 48 bases and is read in frame from base 1. V gives up 7 bases and J gives up 3 bases, and the segment between their germline ends measures 19 bases. According to the germline V gene (reference sequence), CDR1 reads MNHEY and CDR2 reads SMNVEV.